A single sample is the source of the 2 T cell receptor beta chains below, sequenced in a study of blood T cell repertoires in COVID-19. Profiled with immunoSEQ multiplex PCR; TCRdb holds only in-frame clones, not every one. The sample has around 92,000 clones, around 86% seen once. Sequenced input: peripheral blood. The receptors shown here come from a human donor in a cohort sampled during active COVID-19.

The chain combines TRBV4-1 with TRBJ2-3, with D possibly TRBD1 on 5 matching bases. Germline lookup yields CDR1 MGHRA and CDR2 YSYEKL. V shed 1 base and J shed 4 bases, with 18 bases lying between them. The CDR3 consists of 17 residues. The CDR3 here is CASSQVGVATGADTQYF. In nucleotides, the CDR3 is TGCGCCAGCAGCCAAGTAGGGGTAGCTACGGGCGCAGATACGCAGTATTTT.

This clone was counted a few times. CDR3 DNA: TGTGCCAGCACAACAGGGAAGTCTTCACCCCTCCACTTT. It codes for CASTTGKSSPLHF. The J gene is TRBJ1-6, the V gene TRBV25-1; TRBD1 is a possible D gene (6 bases). Deletions cut 7 bases from V and 9 bases from J, with 13 bases between. CDR3 size: 13 residues. In germline, CDR1 is MGHDK, CDR2 SYGVNS.